These 5 T cell receptor beta chains share one sample of origin, sequenced in a study of blood T cell repertoires in COVID-19. Profiled with immunoSEQ multiplex PCR; TCRdb holds only in-frame clones, not every one. The sample shows about 130,000 clones, around 82% of them seen only once. Sequenced material: peripheral blood. Receptors were obtained from a woman aged 30 to 39 who had recovered from COVID-19.

The chain recombines TRBV29-1 with TRBJ1-2; weak D call: TRBD1 (6 bases). Trimming cost V 6 bases and J 0 bases, with 23 bases left between them. Germline values: CDR1 SQVTM, CDR2 ANQGSEA. This CDR3 is built from 17 residues. CDR3 loop: CSVAAGRGRGANYGYTF. CDR3 in DNA: TGCAGCGTCGCCGCGGGTCGGGGCAGGGGCGCTAACTATGGCTACACCTTC.

The sample holds a few counts of this clone. Other DNA sequences in the same sample also yield this CDR3. V is TRBV7-9 and J is TRBJ2-7; TRBD1 is a possible D gene (5 bases). This CDR3 spans 12 amino acids. Trimming cost V 5 bases and J 2 bases, with 7 bases left between them. The germline gives CDR1 SEHNR, CDR2 FQNEAQ (reference sequence). The CDR3 DNA follows: TGTGCCAGCAGCCCGACAGCCTACGAGCAGTACTTC. Translation: CASSPTAYEQYF.

This chain uses TRBV10-1 with TRBJ2-3; a weak D match, TRBD2 (6 bases). The CDR3 length is 13 residues. Germline V gene data show CDR1 as WNHNN and CDR2 as SYGVQD (reference sequence). V lost 11 bases to trimming and J lost 6 bases, with 18 bases between them. In DNA, the CDR3 is TGCGCCGGCCTGCCGGCGGGACCGGATACGCAGTATTTT. This codes for CAGLPAGPDTQYF.

The chain combines TRBV2 with TRBJ2-7; 9 bases fit TRBD2. Germline V gene data show CDR1 as SNHLY and CDR2 as FYNNEI. The ends lost 0 bases at V and 0 bases at J; junction bases unmatched: 3. The length of the CDR3 is 16 residues. The CDR3 bases are TGTGCCAGCAGTGAAGCGCGGGGGGGAGGCTCCTACGAGCAGTACTTC. Residues: CASSEARGGGSYEQYF.

The genes are TRBV19 and TRBJ1-5, with 7 positions matching TRBD1. Germline lookup yields CDR1 LNHDA and CDR2 SQIVND (reference sequence). The J segment lost 1 base and the V segment lost 6 bases, leaving 6 bases of the junction unmatched. The CDR3 spans 15 residues. The CDR3 DNA reads TGTGCCAGTAGCCCTTTACAGGGGAGCAATCAGCCCCAGCATTTT. Residues: CASSPLQGSNQPQHF.